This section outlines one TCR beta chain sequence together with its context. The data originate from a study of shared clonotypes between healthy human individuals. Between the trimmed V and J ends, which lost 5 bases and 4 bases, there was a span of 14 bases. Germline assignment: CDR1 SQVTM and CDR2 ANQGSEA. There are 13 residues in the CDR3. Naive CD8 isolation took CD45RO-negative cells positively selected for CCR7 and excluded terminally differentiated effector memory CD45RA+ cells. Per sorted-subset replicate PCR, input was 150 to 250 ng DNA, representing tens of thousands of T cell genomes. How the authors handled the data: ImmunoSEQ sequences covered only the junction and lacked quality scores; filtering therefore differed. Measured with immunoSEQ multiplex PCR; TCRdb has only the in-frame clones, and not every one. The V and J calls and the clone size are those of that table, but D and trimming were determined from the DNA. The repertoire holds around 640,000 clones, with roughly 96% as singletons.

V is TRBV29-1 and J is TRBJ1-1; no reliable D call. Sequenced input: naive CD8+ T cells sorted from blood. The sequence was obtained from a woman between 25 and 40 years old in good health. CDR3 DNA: TGCAGCGTTCGGGTCGTTCTGGGCACTGAAGCTTTCTTT. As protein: CSVRVVLGTEAFF.